This T cell receptor beta chain was sequenced for a study of cytotoxic CD8 clonotypes in ibrutinib-treated CLL. Only in-frame clones appear in the TCRdb table, and some are missing; sequencing was by immunoSEQ multiplex PCR. Found here are roughly 200,000 clones, 79% of them singletons; the top ten hold 9.5% to 12%. General study results and limits: Different sampling times were used for sustained-remission and progressing patients.

The CDR3 runs to 15 residues. Per germline, CDR1 MNHEY and CDR2 SMNVEV (reference sequence). Between the trimmed V and J ends, which lost 2 bases and 3 bases, there was a span of 13 bases. In regard to this clone: Its antigen is not known.

Cryopreserved PBMCs were the source of approximately 2 micrograms of genomic DNA, which went to TCR beta libraries. The chain combines TRBV27 with TRBJ1-2; D is unclear. This clonotype was obtained from a human donor with chronic lymphocytic leukemia. Sequencing was performed on PBMCs, taken after 12 months of ibrutinib treatment. The CDR3 DNA is TGTGCCAGCAGTTTAAAGTCCGACCCCTACTATGGCTACACCTTC. Protein sequence: CASSLKSDPYYGYTF.